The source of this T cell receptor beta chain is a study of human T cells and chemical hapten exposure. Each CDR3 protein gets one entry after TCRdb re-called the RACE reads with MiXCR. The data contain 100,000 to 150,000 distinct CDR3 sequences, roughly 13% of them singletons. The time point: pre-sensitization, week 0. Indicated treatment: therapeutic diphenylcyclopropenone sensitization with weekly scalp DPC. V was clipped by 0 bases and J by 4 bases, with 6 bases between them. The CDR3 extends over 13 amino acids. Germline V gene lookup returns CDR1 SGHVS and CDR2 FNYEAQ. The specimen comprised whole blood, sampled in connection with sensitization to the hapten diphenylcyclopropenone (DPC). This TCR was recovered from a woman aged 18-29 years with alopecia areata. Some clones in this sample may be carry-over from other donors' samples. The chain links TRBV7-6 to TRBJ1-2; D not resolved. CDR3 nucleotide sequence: TGTGCCAGCAGCTTAGCAACGGGCTATGGCTACACCTTC. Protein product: CASSLATGYGYTF.